One and the same sample provided the 2 T cell receptor beta chains below, sequenced in a study of shared clonotypes between healthy human individuals. Libraries were prepared by immunoSEQ multiplex PCR; TCRdb keeps only in-frame clonotypes and omits some of them. The sample shows about 1,900,000 clones, less than 95% of them seen only once. Naive CD8 cells comprised CD45RO-negative, CCR7-positively selected cells, excluding terminally differentiated effector memory CD45RA+ cells. Sequencing used naive CD8+ T cells sorted from blood. All receptors come from a man aged 18-30 years in good health.

On this clone: Other DNA sequences in the same sample also yield this CDR3. The chain is built from TRBV28 and TRBJ1-5; D is unresolved. In germline, CDR1 is MDHEN, CDR2 SYDVKM. The V and J ends lost 6 bases and 0 bases respectively, with 9 bases between them. The CDR3 extends over 14 amino acids. The CDR3 region has the DNA TGTGCCAGCAGCCCCCCCGATAGCAATCAGCCCCAGCATTTT. Translated, it gives CASSPPDSNQPQHF.

The chain joins TRBV9 to TRBJ2-1; tentative D call: TRBD2 (6 bases). The CDR3 runs 16 residues. Per germline, CDR1 SGDLS and CDR2 YYNGEE. V lost 3 bases and J lost 5, with 18 bases in between. CDR3 loop: CASSALGLALNNEQFF. The DNA for the CDR3 is TGTGCCAGCAGCGCCCTCGGGCTAGCGCTAAACAATGAGCAGTTCTTC.